The 32 T cell receptor beta chains presented below share a single source sample, sequenced in a study of spatial heterogeneity in lung cancer. Documented time point: blood at routine non-recurrence follow-up after resection. TCRdb independently ran MiXCR on the 5' RACE reads; one entry per CDR3 protein. The sample has 60,000 to 85,000 distinct CDR3 sequences; roughly 9% are singletons. This specimen consisted of PBMCs, obtained at follow-up. The receptors originated from a female donor with early-stage non-small cell lung cancer.

There are many counts of this clonotype. The CDR3 nucleotides read TGTGCCAGCAGTCCTCGGGTGGTTTTCATAAAGACCCAGTACTTC. As protein: CASSPRVVFIKTQYF. The rearrangement uses TRBV28 and TRBJ2-5; D gene uncertain. Between the trimmed V and J ends, which lost 5 bases and 6 bases, there was a span of 19 bases. Per germline, CDR1 MDHEN and CDR2 SYDVKM. This CDR3 is 15 amino acids long.

V usage is TRBV28 and J usage is TRBJ1-4, with D tentatively TRBD1 (6 bases). This CDR3 contains 16 residues. In germline, CDR1 is MDHEN, CDR2 SYDVKM. V lost 1 base, J lost 7 bases, and 16 bases lay in between. The DNA of the CDR3 is TGTGCCAGCAGTTTATTGTGGGACACCGCCCCTGAAAAACTGTTTTTT. This codes for CASSLLWDTAPEKLFF. Full variable domain (outside the CDR3, taken from reference TRBV28 and TRBJ1-4): DVKVTQSSRYLVKRTGEKVFLECVQDMDHENMFWYRQDPGLGLRLIYFSYDVKMKEKGDIPEGYSVSREKKERFSLILESASTNQTSMYLCASSLLWDTAPEKLFFGSGTQLSVL.

This clonotype has at least ten counts. The chain couples TRBV5-1 to TRBJ1-5; 7 bases match TRBD1. The CDR3 length is 15 residues. CDR1 and CDR2 (germline): SGHRS, YFSETQ. J lost 6 bases, V lost 1 base, and 7 bases had no gene match. The CDR3 region is CASSLSDRASQPQHF. The CDR3 DNA reads TGCGCCAGCAGCTTGAGCGACAGGGCGAGTCAGCCCCAGCATTTT. Full variable domain (remainder filled in from reference TRBV5-1 and TRBJ1-5): KAGVTQTPRYLIKTRGQQVTLSCSPISGHRSVSWYQQTPGQGLQFLFEYFSETQRNKGNFPGRFSGRQFSNSRSEMNVSTLELGDSALYLCASSLSDRASQPQHFGDGTRLSIL.

Many counts were recorded for this clonotype. The CDR3 bases are TGTGCCAGCAGTTTAGAACAGTTTCACTATGGCTACACCTTC. Its protein is CASSLEQFHYGYTF. The J gene is TRBJ1-2, the V gene TRBV12-3 or TRBV12-4; no definite D call. The ends were cut back, 1 base at V and 3 bases at J, with 9 bases in the middle. The CDR3 is 14 amino acids.

This clonotype was found a few times. The chain is built from TRBV10-2 and TRBJ1-4; 7 nucleotides agree with TRBD1. Germline V lookup: CDR1 WSHSY, CDR2 SAAADI. Losses at the gene ends were 2 bases for V and 13 bases for J; bases not matched to a gene: 13. This CDR3 has 15 residues. The CDR3 loop reads CASSEKGAIMKRLFF. CDR3 DNA sequence: TGCGCCAGCAGTGAGAAGGGGGCTATTATGAAAAGACTGTTTTTT.

CDR3: CASSLETGGEFF. The CDR3 DNA is TGTGCCAGCAGCTTAGAGACAGGGGGAGAGTTCTTC. This chain uses TRBV7-9 with TRBJ2-1, with 9 bases lining up with TRBD1. This CDR3 has 12 amino acids. The V segment lost 1 base and the J segment 14 bases; nucleotides outside the gene matches: 3. Germline V CDR1 and CDR2: SEHNR, FQNEAQ (reference sequence).

This clonotype was seen many times. The chain carries TRBV12-3 or TRBV12-4 and TRBJ2-2; D perhaps matches TRBD2 (6 bases). The CDR3 runs to 15 residues. V lost 5 bases and J lost 4, with 14 bases in between. CDR3 bases: TGTGCCAGCAGTCTGACCGGGACTCCCACCGGGGAGCTGTTTTTT. It yields the protein CASSLTGTPTGELFF.

Ten or more counts support this clonotype. The rearrangement links TRBV14 to TRBJ2-1; D unclear. Per the germline V gene, CDR1 is SGHDN and CDR2 is FVKESK. The ends were cut back, 4 bases at V and 10 bases at J, with 8 bases in the middle. The CDR3 has 11 residues. The DNA for the CDR3 is TGTGCCAGCAGCCTTTACTTAGAGCAGTTCTTC. Translation gives CASSLYLEQFF.

This clonotype was seen at least ten times. The chain links TRBV7-9 to TRBJ2-1, with 8 nucleotides matching TRBD2. Germline V gene sequence: CDR1 SEHNR, CDR2 FQNEAQ (reference sequence). CDR3 length: 15 amino acids. V gave up 3 bases and J gave up 2 bases; unmatched junction bases: 3. The CDR3 loop reads CASSLTSEPYNEQFF. CDR3 coding DNA: TGTGCCAGCAGCTTGACTAGCGAACCCTACAATGAGCAGTTCTTC. The full variable domain, completed using reference TRBV7-9 and TRBJ2-1, is DTGVSQNPRHKITKRGQNVTFRCDPISEHNRLYWYRQTLGQGPEFLTYFQNEAQLEKSRLLSDRFSAERPKGSFSTLEIQRTEQGDSAMYLCASSLTSEPYNEQFFGPGTRLTVL.

The V and J genes are TRBV7-2 and TRBJ2-5, with D hard to call. The V and J ends lost 5 bases and 5 bases respectively, with 9 bases between them. Per the germline V gene, CDR1 is SGHTA and CDR2 is FQGNSA. The length of the CDR3 is 12 residues. The CDR3: CASSPSRETQYF. Written as DNA, the CDR3 is TGTGCCAGCAGCCCCTCCCGGGAGACCCAGTACTTC.

This clonotype occurred a few times. The chain uses TRBV28 and TRBJ2-7, with D perhaps matching TRBD2 (5 bases). Per germline, CDR1 MDHEN and CDR2 SYDVKM. The CDR3 covers 18 residues. V gave up 6 bases and J gave up 0 bases, with 24 bases separating them. The CDR3 sequence is CASSLARWERKNSYEQYF. The CDR3 region has the DNA TGTGCCAGCAGCCTCGCCCGCTGGGAGCGTAAAAACTCCTACGAGCAGTACTTC.

This clonotype was seen a handful of times. The chain employs TRBV14 and TRBJ2-7; possibly TRBD1 for D (5 bases). Trimming pared 2 bases from V and 5 bases from J, leaving 13 bases between. Germline V gene data show CDR1 as SGHDN and CDR2 as FVKESK. CDR3 length: 14 amino acids. The CDR3 DNA reads TGTGCCAGCAGCCAACCGGCCAGGGCAAACGAGCAGTACTTC. Translated, it gives CASSQPARANEQYF. The full variable domain, in which reference TRBV14 and TRBJ2-7 provide the parts outside the CDR3, is EAGVTQFPSHSVIEKGQTVTLRCDPISGHDNLYWYRRVMGKEIKFLLHFVKESKQDESGMPNNRFLAERTGGTYSTLKVQPAELEDSGVYFCASSQPARANEQYFGPGTRLTVT.

The genes are TRBV19 and TRBJ1-5; no firm D call. V lost 5 bases and J lost 11, with 10 bases in between. Germline values: CDR1 LNHDA, CDR2 SQIVND (reference sequence). There are 11 residues in the CDR3. In DNA, the CDR3 is TGTGCCAGTAGTTTCCGACAAGCCCAGCATTTT. This codes for CASSFRQAQHF. The full variable domain, rest sourced from reference TRBV19 and TRBJ1-5, is DGGITQSPKYLFRKEGQNVTLSCEQNLNHDAMYWYRQDPGQGLRLIYYSQIVNDFQKGDIAEGYSVSREKKESFPLTVTSAQKNPTAFYLCASSFRQAQHFGDGTRLSIL.

This clonotype was counted at least ten times. The chain uses TRBV11-2 and TRBJ1-2; D perhaps matches TRBD1 (6 bases). V was clipped by 3 bases and J by 4 bases, with 12 bases between them. There are 14 residues in the CDR3. The germline V gene encodes CDR1 SGHAT and CDR2 FQNNGV. In nucleotides, the CDR3 is TGTGCCAGCAGCTTGGACAGTTCTCCCTATGGCTACACCTTC. This codes for CASSLDSSPYGYTF.

This clonotype was recorded at least ten times. This chain links TRBV29-1 with TRBJ2-2; 7 nucleotides line up with TRBD2. Germline values: CDR1 SQVTM, CDR2 ANQGSEA. The length of the CDR3 is 15 residues. Trimming removed 4 bases from V and 0 bases from J; junction bases left unmatched: 5. The chain's CDR3 is CSVVKGRANTGELFF. The DNA of the CDR3 is TGCAGCGTTGTAAAGGGGAGGGCGAACACCGGGGAGCTGTTTTTT.

This rearrangement joins TRBV5-1 to TRBJ2-3, with 7 bases aligning to TRBD1. Germline V gene sequence: CDR1 SGHRS, CDR2 YFSETQ. The CDR3 loop spans 14 amino acids. V lost 2 bases, J lost 4 bases, and 4 bases stayed unmatched. This CDR3 reads CASSFGTAPDTQYF. The DNA of the CDR3 is TGCGCCAGCAGCTTCGGGACAGCTCCAGATACGCAGTATTTT.

This clonotype was recorded many times. V gene TRBV7-3 combines with J gene TRBJ2-1, with 9 bases that match TRBD2. The CDR3 length is 14 residues. With 5 bases clipped from V and 6 bases from J, the junction kept 5 bases outside the gene matches. Germline assignment: CDR1 SGHTA and CDR2 FQGTGA. In DNA form, the CDR3 reads TGTGCCAGCAGCCTAAGGGGACTAGCCAATGAGCAGTTCTTC. This codes for CASSLRGLANEQFF. Together with reference TRBV7-3 and TRBJ2-1, the CDR3 gives the full variable domain: GAGVSQTPSNKVTEKGKYVELRCDPISGHTALYWYRQSLGQGPEFLIYFQGTGAADDSGLPNDRFFAVRPEGSVSTLKIQRTERGDSAVYLCASSLRGLANEQFFGPGTRLTVL.

At least ten counts were recorded for this clonotype. The chain joins TRBV4-2 to TRBJ1-1; no clear D. Trimming left V 0 bases short and J 1 base short, with 6 bases between. The V gene's germline CDR1 is LGHNA and CDR2 YNFKEQ. The CDR3 runs to 14 residues. CDR3 bases: TGTGCCAGCAGCCAAGAAGGTGGGAACACTGAAGCTTTCTTT. Translating gives CASSQEGGNTEAFF.

This clonotype showed up many times. The V call is TRBV10-3, the J call TRBJ1-5, with D unclear. The CDR3 sequence is 13 residues long. Per the germline V gene, CDR1 is ENHRY and CDR2 is SYGVKD. In DNA, the CDR3 is TGTGCAACCACCCCGGATAGCAATCAGCCCCAGCATTTT. Protein sequence: CATTPDSNQPQHF.

This clonotype was picked up many times. This sequence joins TRBV7-9 and TRBJ2-7; TRBD1 matches 8 bases. V lost 6 bases to trimming and J lost 5 bases; unmatched junction nucleotides: 9. The CDR3 is 14 amino acids. Per the germline V gene, CDR1 is SEHNR and CDR2 is FQNEAQ (reference sequence). This chain's CDR3 is CASRPQGELDEQYF. The CDR3 DNA reads TGTGCCAGCAGACCACAGGGGGAACTGGACGAGCAGTACTTC.

This clonotype was seen at least ten times. The J gene is TRBJ2-7, the V gene TRBV12-3 or TRBV12-4, with a weak D call TRBD2 (6 bases). V lost 3 bases to trimming and J lost 7 bases, with 13 bases between them. This CDR3 contains 13 residues. The CDR3 DNA follows: TGTGCCAGCAGTTTGAGCGGGCTCGTGGAGCAGTACTTC. Encoded protein: CASSLSGLVEQYF.

The genes are TRBV5-1 and TRBJ2-2, with a weak D call TRBD1 (5 bases). Germline CDR1 and CDR2: SGHRS and YFSETQ. The CDR3 is 16 amino acids. V dropped 0 bases and J dropped 6 bases, with 15 bases sitting between them. The CDR3 DNA reads as TGCGCCAGCAGCTTGGAGGGGCCTCCGGACGCCGGGGAGCTGTTTTTT. Translation gives CASSLEGPPDAGELFF.

This rearrangement joins TRBV4-1 to TRBJ2-2; D may be TRBD1 (6 bases). The CDR3 length is 17 residues. Germline V gene lookup returns CDR1 MGHRA and CDR2 YSYEKL. Deletions cut 5 bases from V and 0 bases from J, with 16 bases between. The CDR3 here is CASSSITGTPNTGELFF. The CDR3 nucleotides read TGCGCCAGCAGCTCTATTACCGGGACACCGAACACCGGGGAGCTGTTTTTT.

This clonotype was observed at least ten times. The chain links TRBV28 to TRBJ2-7, with 8 bases lining up with TRBD1. The V segment lost 1 base and the J segment 4 bases; nucleotides outside the gene matches: 9. This CDR3 has 16 amino acids. Per the germline V gene, CDR1 is MDHEN and CDR2 is SYDVKM. Written as DNA, the CDR3 is TGTGCCAGCAGTTTATTAGACAGACAGGGGTGGTACGAGCAGTACTTC. Translation gives CASSLLDRQGWYEQYF.

Comments on this clonotype: A much larger clone sits a single nucleotide away, making a read error possible. The gene calls are TRBV5-1 and TRBJ2-7, with a weak D call TRBD1 (6 bases). The CDR3 is made up of 15 amino acids. Germline CDR1 and CDR2: SGHRS and YFSETQ. The CDR3 nucleotides are TGCACCAGCAGCACTACAGGGCTGAGCTCCTACGAGCAGTACTTC. This translates into CTSSTTGLSSYEQYF. The full variable domain, its missing parts supplied by reference TRBV5-1 and TRBJ2-7, is KAGVTQTPRYLIKTRGQQVTLSCSPISGHRSVSWYQQTPGQGLQFLFEYFSETQRNKGNFPGRFSGRQFSNSRSEMNVSTLELGDSALYLCTSSTTGLSSYEQYFGPGTRLTVT.

In this sample, this clonotype turned up many times. The gene calls are TRBV19 and TRBJ1-2; no clear D gene. Between the trimmed V and J ends, which lost 3 bases and 2 bases, there was a span of 10 bases. Germline CDR1 and CDR2: LNHDA and SQIVND (reference sequence). The CDR3 totals 14 residues. The CDR3 DNA reads as TGTGCCAGTAGTATCCTTCCGGAGAACTATGGCTACACCTTC. Its protein product is CASSILPENYGYTF.

This clonotype was seen repeatedly, ten times or more. J is TRBJ2-1 and V is TRBV3-1; the D is unclear. Trimming pared 2 bases from V and 7 bases from J, leaving 9 bases between. Germline V gene lookup returns CDR1 LGHDT and CDR2 YNNKEL (reference sequence). The CDR3 consists of 13 residues. The CDR3 DNA is TGTGCCAGCAGCCAACGAGATCCAAATGAGCAGTTCTTC. The encoded protein is CASSQRDPNEQFF.

This clonotype appeared a few times. This chain uses TRBV20-1 with TRBJ1-1; D is unclear. CDR3 size: 13 residues. Germline V gene data show CDR1 as DFQATT and CDR2 as SNEGSKA (reference sequence). The V end was cut by 7 bases, the J end by 4 bases, with 16 bases between. This CDR3 reads CSGDVVRGTEAFF. The CDR3 DNA is TGCAGTGGGGATGTGGTCAGAGGCACTGAAGCTTTCTTT.

The CDR3 DNA reads as TGTGCCAGCAGCCGACTGGATGAGCAGTTCTTC. This encodes CASSRLDEQFF. The chain is built from TRBV6-6 and TRBJ2-1; D ambiguous. CDR3 size: 11 residues. The V and J ends lost 6 bases and 8 bases respectively, with 8 bases between them. The germline V gene encodes CDR1 MNHNY and CDR2 SVGAGI (reference sequence).

J is TRBJ2-1 and V is TRBV18; TRBD1 matches 9 bases. Unmatched junction bases numbered 7, after V lost 6 bases and J lost 4 bases. The CDR3 length is 15 residues. Germline V gene lookup returns CDR1 KGHSH and CDR2 LQKENI. For the CDR3, the DNA is TGTGCCAGCTCCGCGCCGGACAGGGGTTACAATGAGCAGTTCTTC. Amino acid sequence: CASSAPDRGYNEQFF.

This clonotype has a count of ten or more. CDR3 in DNA: TGTGCCAGCAGCAAATCCCAGGGTTACACCGGGGAGCTGTTTTTT. As protein: CASSKSQGYTGELFF. This chain uses TRBV7-9 with TRBJ2-2; D is possibly TRBD1 (5 bases). Germline CDR1 is SEHNR and CDR2 is FQNEAQ (reference sequence). CDR3 length: 15 amino acids. V dropped 5 bases and J dropped 3 bases, with 13 bases sitting between them.

This clonotype was counted many times. This chain links TRBV28 with TRBJ1-4; 7 bases are shared with TRBD1. The V and J ends lost 5 bases and 11 bases, in that order; junction bases with no gene match: 11. This CDR3 spans 14 amino acids. Germline V gene data show CDR1 as MDHEN and CDR2 as SYDVKM. CDR3 amino acids: CASSPGGLGEKLFF. The CDR3 DNA reads TGTGCCAGCAGTCCAGGGGGATTGGGCGAGAAACTGTTTTTT. The full variable domain, its missing parts supplied by reference TRBV28 and TRBJ1-4, is DVKVTQSSRYLVKRTGEKVFLECVQDMDHENMFWYRQDPGLGLRLIYFSYDVKMKEKGDIPEGYSVSREKKERFSLILESASTNQTSMYLCASSPGGLGEKLFFGSGTQLSVL.